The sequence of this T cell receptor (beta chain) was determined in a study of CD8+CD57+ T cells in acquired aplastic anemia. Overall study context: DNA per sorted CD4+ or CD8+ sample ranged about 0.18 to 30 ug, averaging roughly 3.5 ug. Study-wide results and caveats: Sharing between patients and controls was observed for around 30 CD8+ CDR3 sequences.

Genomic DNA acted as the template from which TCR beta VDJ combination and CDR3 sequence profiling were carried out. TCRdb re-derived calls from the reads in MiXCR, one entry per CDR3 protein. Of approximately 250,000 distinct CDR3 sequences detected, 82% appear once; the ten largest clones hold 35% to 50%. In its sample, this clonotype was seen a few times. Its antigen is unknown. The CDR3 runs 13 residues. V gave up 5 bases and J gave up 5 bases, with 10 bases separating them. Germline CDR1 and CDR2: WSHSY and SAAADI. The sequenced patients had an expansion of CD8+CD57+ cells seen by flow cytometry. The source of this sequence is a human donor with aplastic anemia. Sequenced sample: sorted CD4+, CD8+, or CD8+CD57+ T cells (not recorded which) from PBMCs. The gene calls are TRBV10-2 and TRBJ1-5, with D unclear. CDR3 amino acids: CASSFRVDQPQHF. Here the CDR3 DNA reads TGCGCCAGCAGTTTTCGGGTTGATCAGCCCCAGCATTTT.